The text below deals with one T cell receptor (beta chain). Antigen unknown. This record belongs to a study of CD4+ T cells in melanoma. Study-wide points: Neoantigen-specific CD4+ T cells in melanoma reportedly had diverse differentiation states.

Between the trimmed V and J ends, which lost 3 bases and 4 bases, there was a span of 13 bases. Germline CDR1 reads MRHNA; CDR2 reads SNTAGT. The CDR3 is 15 residues long. The data were produced by immunoSEQ multiplex PCR, yet TCRdb's version contains in-frame clones alone and is incomplete. Altogether about 140,000 clones are present, around 90% being singletons, with the ten largest covering less than 2%. V and J are TRBV6-4 and TRBJ1-5, with a weak D call TRBD1 (5 bases). The receptor was derived from a human donor with melanoma. The CDR3 region has the DNA TGTGCCAGCAGTGATCGGCGGGGCCTAAATCAGCCCCAGCATTTT. It translates to CASSDRRGLNQPQHF.